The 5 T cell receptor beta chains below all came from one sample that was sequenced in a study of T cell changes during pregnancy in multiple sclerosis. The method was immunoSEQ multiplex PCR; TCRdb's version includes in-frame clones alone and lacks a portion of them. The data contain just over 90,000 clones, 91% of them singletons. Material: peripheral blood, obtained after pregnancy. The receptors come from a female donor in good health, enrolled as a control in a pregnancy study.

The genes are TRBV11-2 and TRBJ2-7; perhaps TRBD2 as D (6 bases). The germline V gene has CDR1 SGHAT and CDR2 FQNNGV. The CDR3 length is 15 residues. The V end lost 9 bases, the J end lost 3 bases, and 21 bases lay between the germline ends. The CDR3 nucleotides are TGTGCCAGTATACTATTCGGGGGTAGTCGCTACGAGCAGTACTTC. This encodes CASILFGGSRYEQYF. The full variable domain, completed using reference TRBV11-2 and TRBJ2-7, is EAGVAQSPRYKIIEKRQSVAFWCNPISGHATLYWYQQILGQGPKLLIQFQNNGVVDDSQLPKDRFSAERLKGVDSTLKIQPAKLEDSAVYLCASILFGGSRYEQYFGPGTRLTVT.

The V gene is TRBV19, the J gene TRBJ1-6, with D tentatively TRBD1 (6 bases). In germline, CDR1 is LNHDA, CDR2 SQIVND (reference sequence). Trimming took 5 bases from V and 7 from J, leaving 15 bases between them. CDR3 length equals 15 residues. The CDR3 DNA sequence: TGTGCCAGTAGTGGGGTGGGACATCAGAATTCACCCCTCCACTTT. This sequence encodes CASSGVGHQNSPLHF.

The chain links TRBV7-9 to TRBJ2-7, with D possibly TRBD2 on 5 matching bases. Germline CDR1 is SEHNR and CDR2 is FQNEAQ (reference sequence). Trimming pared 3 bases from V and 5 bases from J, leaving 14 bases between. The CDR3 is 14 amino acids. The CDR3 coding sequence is TGTGCCAGCAGCTTTACACTAGAAGCCGACGAGCAGTACTTC. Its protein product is CASSFTLEADEQYF.

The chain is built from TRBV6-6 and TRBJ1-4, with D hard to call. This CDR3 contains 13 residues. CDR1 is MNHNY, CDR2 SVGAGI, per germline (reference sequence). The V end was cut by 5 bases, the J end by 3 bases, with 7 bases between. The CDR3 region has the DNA TGTGCCAGCAGTGGTTGGCCTAATGAAAAACTGTTTTTT. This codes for CASSGWPNEKLFF.

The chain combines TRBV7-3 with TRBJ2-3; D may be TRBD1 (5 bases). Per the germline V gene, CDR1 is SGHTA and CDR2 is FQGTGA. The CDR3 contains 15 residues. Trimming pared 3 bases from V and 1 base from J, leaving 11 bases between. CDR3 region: CASSFLGQRTDTQYF. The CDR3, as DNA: TGTGCCAGCAGCTTTCTCGGACAACGCACAGATACGCAGTATTTT.